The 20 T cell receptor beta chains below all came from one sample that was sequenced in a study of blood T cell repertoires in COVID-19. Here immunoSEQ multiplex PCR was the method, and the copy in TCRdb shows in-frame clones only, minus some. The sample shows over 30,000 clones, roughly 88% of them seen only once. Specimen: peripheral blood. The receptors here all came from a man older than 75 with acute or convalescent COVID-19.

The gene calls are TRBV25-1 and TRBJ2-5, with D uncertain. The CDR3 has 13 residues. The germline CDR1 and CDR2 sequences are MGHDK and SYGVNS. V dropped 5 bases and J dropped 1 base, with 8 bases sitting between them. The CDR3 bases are TGTGCCAGCAGTACATCGCCCCAAGAGACCCAGTACTTC. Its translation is CASSTSPQETQYF.

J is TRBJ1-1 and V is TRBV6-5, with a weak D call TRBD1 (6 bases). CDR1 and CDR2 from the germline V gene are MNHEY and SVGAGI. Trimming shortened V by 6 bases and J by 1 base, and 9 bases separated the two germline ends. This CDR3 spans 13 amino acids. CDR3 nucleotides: TGTGCCAGCAGATGGGACACGAACACTGAAGCTTTCTTT. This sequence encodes CASRWDTNTEAFF.

This chain's CDR3 is CASSLLKTVSYEQYF. The CDR3 bases are TGTGCCAGCAGCCTGCTAAAGACAGTCTCCTACGAGCAGTACTTC. The V call is TRBV6-5, the J call TRBJ2-7, with D possibly matching TRBD1 (5 bases). Germline lookup yields CDR1 MNHEY and CDR2 SVGAGI. The V and J ends lost 6 bases and 0 bases respectively, with 15 bases between them. The CDR3 sequence is 15 residues long.

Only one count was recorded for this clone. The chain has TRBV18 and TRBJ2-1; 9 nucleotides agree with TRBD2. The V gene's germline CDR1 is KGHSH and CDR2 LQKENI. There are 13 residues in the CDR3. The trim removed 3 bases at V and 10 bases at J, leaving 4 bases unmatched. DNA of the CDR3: TGTGCCAGCTCACCGGGACTAGCAGGGGAGCAGTTCTTC. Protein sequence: CASSPGLAGEQFF.

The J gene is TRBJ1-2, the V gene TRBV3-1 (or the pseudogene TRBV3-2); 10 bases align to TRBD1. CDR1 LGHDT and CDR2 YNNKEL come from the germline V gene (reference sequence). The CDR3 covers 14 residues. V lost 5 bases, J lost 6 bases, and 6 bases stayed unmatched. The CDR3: CASSLQTGGNGYTF. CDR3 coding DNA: TGTGCCAGCAGCTTACAGACAGGGGGCAATGGCTACACCTTC.

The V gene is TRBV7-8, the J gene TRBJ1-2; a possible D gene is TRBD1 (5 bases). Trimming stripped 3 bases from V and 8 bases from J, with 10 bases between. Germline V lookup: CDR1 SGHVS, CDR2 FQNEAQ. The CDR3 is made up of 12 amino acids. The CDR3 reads CASSLLDSGYTF. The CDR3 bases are TGTGCCAGCAGCTTGCTCGACAGCGGCTACACCTTC. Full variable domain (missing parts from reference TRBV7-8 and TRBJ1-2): GAGVSQSPRYKVAKRGQDVALRCDPISGHVSLFWYQQALGQGPEFLTYFQNEAQLDKSGLPSDRFFAERPEGSVSTLKIQRTQQEDSAVYLCASSLLDSGYTFGSGTRLTVV.

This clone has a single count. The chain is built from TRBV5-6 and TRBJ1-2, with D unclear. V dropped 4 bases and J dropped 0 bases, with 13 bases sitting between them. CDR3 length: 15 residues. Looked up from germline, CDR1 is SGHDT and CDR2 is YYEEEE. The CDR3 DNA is TGTGCCAGCAGCGCCTCATGGGCCACTAACTATGGCTACACCTTC. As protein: CASSASWATNYGYTF.

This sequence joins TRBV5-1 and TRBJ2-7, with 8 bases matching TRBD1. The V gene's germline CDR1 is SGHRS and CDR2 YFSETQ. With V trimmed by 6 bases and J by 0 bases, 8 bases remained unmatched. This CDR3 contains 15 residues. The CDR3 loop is CASKLSGQASYEQYF. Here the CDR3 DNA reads TGCGCCAGCAAGCTGTCGGGACAGGCCTCCTACGAGCAGTACTTC.

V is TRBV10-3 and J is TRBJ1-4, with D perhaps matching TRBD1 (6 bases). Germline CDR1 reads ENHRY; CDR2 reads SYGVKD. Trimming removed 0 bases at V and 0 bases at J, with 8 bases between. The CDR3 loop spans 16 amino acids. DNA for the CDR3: TGTGCCATCAGTGAGTCCAGGGGAGCAACTAATGAAAAACTGTTTTTT. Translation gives CAISESRGATNEKLFF.

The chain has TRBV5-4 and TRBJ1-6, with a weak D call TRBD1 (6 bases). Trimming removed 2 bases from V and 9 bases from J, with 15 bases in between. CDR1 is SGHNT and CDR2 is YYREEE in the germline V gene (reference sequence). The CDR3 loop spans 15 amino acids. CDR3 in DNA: TGTGCCAGCAGCTTACCGGGACATCCCGGTTCACCCCTCCACTTT. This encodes CASSLPGHPGSPLHF.

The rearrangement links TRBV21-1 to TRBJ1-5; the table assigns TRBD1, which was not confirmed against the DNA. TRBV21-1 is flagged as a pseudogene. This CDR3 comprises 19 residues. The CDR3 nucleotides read TGTGCCAGCAGCAATGGGGGCCGGACAGGTCCTTATAGCAATCAGCCCCAGCATTTT. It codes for CASSNGGRTGPYSNQPQHF.

The CDR3 loop is CASSLLRTNYGYTF. The DNA for the CDR3 is TGTGCCAGCAGTTTACTCCGGACAAACTATGGCTACACCTTC. This chain connects TRBV28 to TRBJ1-2, with a possible D match to TRBD1 (5 bases). This CDR3 is built from 14 residues. CDR1 and CDR2 (germline): MDHEN, SYDVKM. V dropped 2 bases and J dropped 2 bases, with 9 bases sitting between them.

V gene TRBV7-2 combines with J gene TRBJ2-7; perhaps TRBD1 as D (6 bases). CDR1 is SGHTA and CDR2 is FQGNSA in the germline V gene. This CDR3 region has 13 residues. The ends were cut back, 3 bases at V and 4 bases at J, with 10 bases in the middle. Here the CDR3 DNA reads TGTGCCAGCAGCTTCGACAGGTTATACGAGCAGTACTTC. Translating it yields CASSFDRLYEQYF.

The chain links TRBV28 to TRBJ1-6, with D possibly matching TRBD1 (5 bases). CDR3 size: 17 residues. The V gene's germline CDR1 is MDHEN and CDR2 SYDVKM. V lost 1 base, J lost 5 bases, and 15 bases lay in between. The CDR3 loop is CASSLFVRADHNSPLHF. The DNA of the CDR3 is TGTGCCAGCAGTTTATTTGTCAGGGCGGATCATAATTCACCCCTCCACTTT.

This CDR3 reads CASSLGPLWAGNEQFF. The CDR3 DNA reads TGTGCCAGCAGCTTAGGGCCTTTATGGGCGGGTAATGAGCAGTTCTTC. The rearrangement joins TRBV7-9 to TRBJ2-1, with D possibly being TRBD2 (5 bases). Germline assignment: CDR1 SEHNR and CDR2 FQNEAQ (reference sequence). This CDR3 contains 16 residues. Trimming took off 1 base at V and 7 bases at J, with 17 bases between the two ends.

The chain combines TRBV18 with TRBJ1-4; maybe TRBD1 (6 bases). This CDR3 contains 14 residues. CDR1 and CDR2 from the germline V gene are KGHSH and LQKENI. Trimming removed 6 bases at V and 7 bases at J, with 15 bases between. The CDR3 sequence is CASSSRGVGEKLFF. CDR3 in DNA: TGTGCCAGCTCTTCCAGGGGAGTGGGTGAAAAACTGTTTTTT.

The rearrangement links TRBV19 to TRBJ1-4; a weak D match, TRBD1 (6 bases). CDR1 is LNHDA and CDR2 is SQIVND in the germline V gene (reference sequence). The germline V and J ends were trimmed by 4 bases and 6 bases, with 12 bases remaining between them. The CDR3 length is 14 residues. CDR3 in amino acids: CASSTDYRDEKLFF. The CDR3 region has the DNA TGTGCCAGTAGTACCGACTACAGGGATGAAAAACTGTTTTTT.

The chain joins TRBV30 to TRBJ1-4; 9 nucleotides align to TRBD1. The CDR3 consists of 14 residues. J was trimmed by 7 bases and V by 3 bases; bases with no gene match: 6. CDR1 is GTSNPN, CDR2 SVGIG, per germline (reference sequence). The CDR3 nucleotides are TGTGCCTGGAGCCCGGGACAGGGAATTGAAAAACTGTTTTTT. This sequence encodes CAWSPGQGIEKLFF.

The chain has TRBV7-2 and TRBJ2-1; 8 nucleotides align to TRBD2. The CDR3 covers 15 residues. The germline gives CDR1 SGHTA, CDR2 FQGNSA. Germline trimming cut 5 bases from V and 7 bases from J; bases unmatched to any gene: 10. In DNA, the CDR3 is TGTGCCAGCAGCCCCGAAGCGGGGGCTAGGAATGAGCAGTTCTTC. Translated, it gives CASSPEAGARNEQFF.

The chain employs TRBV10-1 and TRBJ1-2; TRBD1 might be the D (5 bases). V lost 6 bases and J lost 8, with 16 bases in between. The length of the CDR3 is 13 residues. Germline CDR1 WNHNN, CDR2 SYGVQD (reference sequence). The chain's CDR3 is CASSRDGSLGYTF. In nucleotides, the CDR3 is TGCGCCAGCAGCCGGGACGGGAGTCTCGGCTACACCTTC.